A selection of T cell receptor beta chains follows, all from one sample in a study of blood T cell repertoires in COVID-19. The repertoire was sequenced with immunoSEQ multiplex PCR; TCRdb's copy has only in-frame clones and lacks some. There are around 220,000 clones in the sample; approximately 80% occur only once, and roughly 7.8% lies in the top ten. The material sequenced was peripheral blood. Receptors were obtained from a woman over 75 with COVID-19, enrolled during active disease. Each CDR3 is given with its conserved first and last residue. Fields, in order: J gene, D gene, CDR3 length, clone size, V gene, CDR3 DNA, CDR3 protein. D genes are given only for firm matches. Only some rows state a clone size, as once, few, many or a class for expanded clones.

J gene: TRBJ2-5
D gene: NA
CDR3 length: 13
clone size: NA
V gene: TRBV5-1
CDR3 DNA: TGCGCCAGTTCATGGACAGCTACAGAGACCCAGTACTTC
CDR3 protein: CASSWTATETQYF

J gene: TRBJ2-2
D gene: NA
CDR3 length: 13
clone size: NA
V gene: TRBV4-1
CDR3 DNA: TGCGCCAGCAGCCGCGTTGACACCGGGGAGCTGTTTTTT
CDR3 protein: CASSRVDTGELFF

J gene: TRBJ2-7
D gene: TRBD2
CDR3 length: 15
clone size: NA
V gene: TRBV4-1
CDR3 DNA: TGCGCCAGCAGCCAATCCTATAGCCGCGGGGGCGAGCAGTACTTC
CDR3 protein: CASSQSYSRGGEQYF

J gene: TRBJ1-4
D gene: NA
CDR3 length: 12
clone size: NA
V gene: TRBV5-5
CDR3 DNA: TGTGCCAGCAGCTGGAGGAATGAAAAACTGTTTTTT
CDR3 protein: CASSWRNEKLFF

J gene: TRBJ2-2
D gene: NA
CDR3 length: 15
clone size: few
V gene: TRBV2
CDR3 DNA: TGTGCCAGCAAGGCGTTGAGGGCCGAGACCGGGGAGCTGTTTTTT
CDR3 protein: CASKALRAETGELFF

J gene: TRBJ1-2
D gene: NA
CDR3 length: 11
clone size: NA
V gene: TRBV2
CDR3 DNA: TGTCTCCAGACAGGAAACAGTGGCTACACCTTC
CDR3 protein: CLQTGNSGYTF

J gene: TRBJ2-7
D gene: TRBD2
CDR3 length: 13
clone size: NA
V gene: TRBV3-1/TRBV3-2
CDR3 DNA: TGTGCCAGCAGCTGGGGGGGAGACTACGAGCAGTACTTC
CDR3 protein: CASSWGGDYEQYF

J gene: TRBJ2-1
D gene: TRBD2
CDR3 length: 14
clone size: NA
V gene: TRBV10-2
CDR3 DNA: TGCGCCAGCAGATCTAGCGGCCGTGCCAGTGAGCAGTTCTTC
CDR3 protein: CASRSSGRASEQFF

J gene: TRBJ1-2
D gene: NA
CDR3 length: 12
clone size: NA
V gene: TRBV18
CDR3 DNA: TGTGCCAGCTCACCAGAGGGGACAGGCTACACCTTC
CDR3 protein: CASSPEGTGYTF

J gene: TRBJ1-4
D gene: NA
CDR3 length: 14
clone size: NA
V gene: TRBV6-5
CDR3 DNA: TGTGCCAGCATGGCGACAGCAACTAATGAAAAACTGTTTTTT
CDR3 protein: CASMATATNEKLFF

J gene: TRBJ2-5
D gene: TRBD2
CDR3 length: 17
clone size: NA
V gene: TRBV2
CDR3 DNA: TGTGCCAGCGCCGGCGGGACTAGCGGGAGAGTCCAAGAGACCCAGTACTTC
CDR3 protein: CASAGGTSGRVQETQYF

J gene: TRBJ2-7
D gene: NA
CDR3 length: 15
clone size: NA
V gene: TRBV10-3
CDR3 DNA: TGTGCCATCAGTGATTCGCCGGGAGCCGGAAACGAGCAGTACTTC
CDR3 protein: CAISDSPGAGNEQYF

J gene: TRBJ1-1
D gene: TRBD1
CDR3 length: 18
clone size: NA
V gene: TRBV5-1
CDR3 DNA: TGCGCCAGCAGCTTCAAAACTTATATGGGGACAGAGAACACTGAAGCTTTCTTT
CDR3 protein: CASSFKTYMGTENTEAFF

J gene: TRBJ1-1
D gene: NA
CDR3 length: 13
clone size: NA
V gene: TRBV6-5
CDR3 DNA: TGTGCCAGCAGTAGACAGCAAAACACTGAAGCTTTCTTT
CDR3 protein: CASSRQQNTEAFF

J gene: TRBJ2-1
D gene: TRBD2
CDR3 length: 16
clone size: once
V gene: TRBV13
CDR3 DNA: TGTGCCAGCAGCTTGAGACTAGCGGGGGGGAGTGATGAGCAGTTCTTC
CDR3 protein: CASSLRLAGGSDEQFF

J gene: TRBJ1-5
D gene: NA
CDR3 length: 14
clone size: NA
V gene: TRBV5-5
CDR3 DNA: TGTGCCAGCAGCCCGCAGGGTAGCAATCAGCCCCAGCATTTT
CDR3 protein: CASSPQGSNQPQHF

J gene: TRBJ2-3
D gene: TRBD2
CDR3 length: 15
clone size: NA
V gene: TRBV9
CDR3 DNA: TGTGCCAGCAGCTTGAGCGGGACCCTCACAGATACGCAGTATTTT
CDR3 protein: CASSLSGTLTDTQYF

J gene: TRBJ1-2
D gene: TRBD1
CDR3 length: 13
clone size: NA
V gene: TRBV24-1
CDR3 DNA: TGTGCCACCAGTGGGGACAGGAACTATGGCTACACCTTC
CDR3 protein: CATSGDRNYGYTF

J gene: TRBJ2-1
D gene: TRBD2
CDR3 length: 16
clone size: NA
V gene: TRBV6-1
CDR3 DNA: TGTGCCAGCAGTGAACCGGGACTACTCTTGGGGAATGAGCAGTTCTTC
CDR3 protein: CASSEPGLLLGNEQFF

J gene: TRBJ1-6
D gene: NA
CDR3 length: 13
clone size: NA
V gene: TRBV28
CDR3 DNA: TGTGCCAGCTACAACAGGGCTAATTCACCCCTCCACTTT
CDR3 protein: CASYNRANSPLHF

J gene: TRBJ1-1
D gene: TRBD1
CDR3 length: 12
clone size: NA
V gene: TRBV27
CDR3 DNA: TGTGCCAGCAGAGGACAGGGCCCTGAAGCTTTCTTT
CDR3 protein: CASRGQGPEAFF

J gene: TRBJ1-2
D gene: TRBD1
CDR3 length: 15
clone size: NA
V gene: TRBV9
CDR3 DNA: TGTGCCAGCAGCCCCAAAGACAGGGGTTACTATGGCTACACCTTC
CDR3 protein: CASSPKDRGYYGYTF

J gene: TRBJ2-7
D gene: TRBD1
CDR3 length: 14
clone size: NA
V gene: TRBV29-1
CDR3 DNA: TGCAGCGTTGAAGGTTACAGGGGATCCTACGAGCAGTACTTC
CDR3 protein: CSVEGYRGSYEQYF

J gene: TRBJ2-3
D gene: TRBD2
CDR3 length: 17
clone size: NA
V gene: TRBV7-9
CDR3 DNA: TGTGCCAGCAGCCCCTGGACTAGCGGGGGGCGCACAGATACGCAGTATTTT
CDR3 protein: CASSPWTSGGRTDTQYF

J gene: TRBJ1-6
D gene: NA
CDR3 length: 17
clone size: NA
V gene: TRBV3-1/TRBV3-2
CDR3 DNA: TGTGCCAGCAGCCACCTGACAGGCGGTGTAGGCAATTCACCCCTCCACTTT
CDR3 protein: CASSHLTGGVGNSPLHF

J gene: TRBJ1-4
D gene: NA
CDR3 length: 17
clone size: once
V gene: TRBV2
CDR3 DNA: TGTGCCAGCAGTGAAACCTCATACAGGGCGGGTAATGAAAAACTGTTTTTT
CDR3 protein: CASSETSYRAGNEKLFF

J gene: TRBJ2-5
D gene: TRBD1
CDR3 length: 15
clone size: NA
V gene: TRBV19
CDR3 DNA: TGTGCCAGTAGTAGGACAGGGGGGGACCAAGAGACCCAGTACTTC
CDR3 protein: CASSRTGGDQETQYF

J gene: TRBJ2-1
D gene: TRBD1
CDR3 length: 16
clone size: NA
V gene: TRBV6-2/TRBV6-3
CDR3 DNA: TGTGCCAGCAGTTACTCCGCAGGGGGAGATTACAATGAGCAGTTCTTC
CDR3 protein: CASSYSAGGDYNEQFF

J gene: TRBJ1-3
D gene: NA
CDR3 length: 16
clone size: NA
V gene: TRBV3-1/TRBV3-2
CDR3 DNA: TGTGCCAGCAGCCAATCCGCGGTTGGATCTGGAAACACCATATATTTT
CDR3 protein: CASSQSAVGSGNTIYF

J gene: TRBJ1-1
D gene: NA
CDR3 length: 13
clone size: NA
V gene: TRBV18
CDR3 DNA: TGTGCCAGCTCACCCGACAGTTACACTGAAGCTTTCTTT
CDR3 protein: CASSPDSYTEAFF

J gene: TRBJ2-7
D gene: TRBD1
CDR3 length: 12
clone size: NA
V gene: TRBV9
CDR3 DNA: TGTGCCAGCAGCCTGGACAGGGACGAGCAGTACTTC
CDR3 protein: CASSLDRDEQYF

J gene: TRBJ1-1
D gene: NA
CDR3 length: 13
clone size: NA
V gene: TRBV19
CDR3 DNA: TGTGCCAGTAGTATCAAGAGCGGCACTGAAGCTTTCTTT
CDR3 protein: CASSIKSGTEAFF

J gene: TRBJ1-3
D gene: NA
CDR3 length: 14
clone size: NA
V gene: TRBV5-1
CDR3 DNA: TGCGCCAGCAGCGGTGACAGGCCTGGAAACACCATATATTTT
CDR3 protein: CASSGDRPGNTIYF

J gene: TRBJ2-1
D gene: NA
CDR3 length: 15
clone size: NA
V gene: TRBV3-1/TRBV3-2
CDR3 DNA: TGTGCCAGCAGCCAAGATGCGGCACCTTTGGGTGAGCAGTTCTTC
CDR3 protein: CASSQDAAPLGEQFF

J gene: TRBJ2-1
D gene: NA
CDR3 length: 13
clone size: once
V gene: TRBV7-3
CDR3 DNA: TGTGCCAGCAGCTCCCCCGGGAACAATGAGCAGTTCTTC
CDR3 protein: CASSSPGNNEQFF

J gene: TRBJ2-7
D gene: NA
CDR3 length: 15
clone size: NA
V gene: TRBV14
CDR3 DNA: TGTGCCAGCAGCCAGAACCAGGGCCCAACCTACGAGCAGTACTTC
CDR3 protein: CASSQNQGPTYEQYF

J gene: TRBJ2-2
D gene: NA
CDR3 length: 17
clone size: NA
V gene: TRBV18
CDR3 DNA: TGTGCCAGCTCACCCGGCTTTAGGCGGGGGAACACCGGGGAGCTGTTTTTT
CDR3 protein: CASSPGFRRGNTGELFF

J gene: TRBJ2-7
D gene: NA
CDR3 length: 15
clone size: NA
V gene: TRBV3-1/TRBV3-2
CDR3 DNA: TGTGCCAGCAGCCAAGATCTCGCAGGGACCTACGAGCAGTACTTC
CDR3 protein: CASSQDLAGTYEQYF

J gene: TRBJ1-1
D gene: NA
CDR3 length: 12
clone size: NA
V gene: TRBV19
CDR3 DNA: TGTGCCAGTAGTATCTCGGACACTGAAGCTTTCTTT
CDR3 protein: CASSISDTEAFF

J gene: TRBJ2-3
D gene: NA
CDR3 length: 12
clone size: NA
V gene: TRBV5-1
CDR3 DNA: TGCGCCAGCAGCTTCTACACAGATACGCAGTATTTT
CDR3 protein: CASSFYTDTQYF

J gene: TRBJ2-3
D gene: TRBD2
CDR3 length: 17
clone size: NA
V gene: TRBV19
CDR3 DNA: TGTGCCAGTAGTGACGTCTTGAGCGGGGGACGCACAGATACGCAGTATTTT
CDR3 protein: CASSDVLSGGRTDTQYF

J gene: TRBJ1-6
D gene: NA
CDR3 length: 16
clone size: NA
V gene: TRBV7-9
CDR3 DNA: TGTGCCAGCAGCCCACCGGGGGGGTCCTATAATTCACCCCTCCACTTT
CDR3 protein: CASSPPGGSYNSPLHF

J gene: TRBJ1-6
D gene: NA
CDR3 length: 13
clone size: NA
V gene: TRBV15
CDR3 DNA: TGTGCCACCAGCAGACAGAATAATTCACCCCTCCACTTT
CDR3 protein: CATSRQNNSPLHF